This T cell receptor beta chain came from a study of control samples from healthy donors and cancer patients. Sequenced by immunoSEQ multiplex PCR; TCRdb stores in-frame clones only, minus some. Its clone listing holds approximately 190,000 clones. V lost 4 bases and J lost 0; bases outside the gene matches: 9. CDR3 length equals 16 residues. The germline V gene encodes CDR1 SGHNT and CDR2 YYREEE (reference sequence). The receptor was derived from a woman in her thirties in good health. The genes are TRBV5-4 and TRBJ1-1; 7 bases match TRBD1. Sample: blood. The CDR3 reads CASSAHRGTLNTEAFF. CDR3 nucleotides: TGTGCCAGCAGCGCCCACAGGGGAACCCTGAACACTGAAGCTTTCTTT.